Each of the 5 T cell receptor beta chains below was sequenced from the same sample in a study of cytomegalovirus exposure and HLA in healthy donors. Primers for the PCR totalled 60 Vbeta and 13 Jbeta. Sequencing was performed with immunoSEQ multiplex PCR; in TCRdb, only in-frame clones are kept and a portion is missing. Of about 180,000 clones in the sample, approximately 80% are singletons; the top ten hold approximately 0.51%. Sequencing was done on a sample of PBMCs. All receptors derive from a woman aged 45-65 years in good health and CMV-seronegative.

The genes are TRBV6-6 and TRBJ1-4, with D possibly being TRBD1 (5 bases). Germline CDR1 reads MNHNY; CDR2 reads SVGAGI (reference sequence). The CDR3 totals 13 residues. The ends were cut back, 8 bases at V and 7 bases at J, with 14 bases in the middle. CDR3 loop: CASLWGEGEKLFF. The CDR3 DNA is TGTGCCAGCCTTTGGGGGGAGGGTGAAAAACTGTTTTTT.

The DNA of the CDR3 is TGCGCCAGCAGCGATCGGGGGTGGTACGAGCAGTACTTC. This codes for CASSDRGWYEQYF. The chain employs TRBV10-2 and TRBJ2-7; D perhaps matches TRBD2 (6 bases). V dropped 6 bases and J dropped 4 bases, with 13 bases sitting between them. The CDR3 contains 13 residues. Looked up from germline, CDR1 is WSHSY and CDR2 is SAAADI.

This chain connects TRBV4-1 to TRBJ1-6; D may be TRBD1 (6 bases). V was cut by 1 base and J by 4 bases, with 8 bases left in between. Germline assignment: CDR1 MGHRA and CDR2 YSYEKL. The CDR3 covers 15 residues. This CDR3 reads CASSQGTEYNSPLHF. CDR3 nucleotide sequence: TGCGCCAGCAGCCAAGGGACAGAGTATAATTCACCCCTCCACTTT.

This clone was detected only a few times. This sequence joins TRBV19 and TRBJ1-2; TRBD1 matches at 9 bases. The V gene's germline CDR1 is LNHDA and CDR2 SQIVND (reference sequence). J gave up 10 bases and V 6 bases, and 9 bases lay outside the gene matches. The CDR3 sequence is 13 residues long. CDR3 DNA: TGTGCCAGTAGCCGACAGGGGGTTGGTGTCTACACCTTC. Its protein product is CASSRQGVGVYTF.

Only a few counts were recorded for this clone. V is TRBV19 and J is TRBJ1-5; D gene ambiguous. Per the germline V gene, CDR1 is LNHDA and CDR2 is SQIVND (reference sequence). Deletions cut 5 bases from V and 1 base from J, with 15 bases between. This CDR3 contains 16 residues. CDR3 residues: CASSSQDFISNQPQHF. As DNA, the CDR3 is TGTGCCAGTAGTTCTCAGGATTTCATAAGCAATCAGCCCCAGCATTTT.